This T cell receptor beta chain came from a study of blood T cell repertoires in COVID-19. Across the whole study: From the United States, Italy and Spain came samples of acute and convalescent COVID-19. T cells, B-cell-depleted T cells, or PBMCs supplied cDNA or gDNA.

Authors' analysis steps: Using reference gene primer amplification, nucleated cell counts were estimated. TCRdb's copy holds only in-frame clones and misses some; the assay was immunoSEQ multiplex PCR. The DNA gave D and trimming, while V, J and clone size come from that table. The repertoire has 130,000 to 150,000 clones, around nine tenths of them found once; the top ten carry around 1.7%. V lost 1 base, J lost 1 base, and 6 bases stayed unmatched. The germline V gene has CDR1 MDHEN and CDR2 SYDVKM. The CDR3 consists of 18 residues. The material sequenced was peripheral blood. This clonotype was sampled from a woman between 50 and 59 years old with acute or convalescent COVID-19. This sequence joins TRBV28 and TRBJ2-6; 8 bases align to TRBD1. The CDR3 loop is CASSLLGQAFSGANVLTF. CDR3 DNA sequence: TGTGCCAGCAGTTTATTGGGACAGGCCTTTTCTGGGGCCAACGTCCTGACTTTC.